Listed below are T cell receptor beta chains from one sample, sequenced in a study of regulatory T cells in long-lasting Graves disease. From the multiplex PCR reads, TCRdb called clonotypes with MiXCR, one entry per CDR3 protein. This table holds roughly 400,000 distinct CDR3 sequences, roughly 23% found once. Sequencing used peripheral blood mononuclear cells (PBMCs), obtained when the disease was refractory, from a patient treated with antithyroid drugs. The receptors were sampled from a female donor with Graves disease. Both conserved end residues are part of each CDR3. D genes are given only for firm matches. Expanded clones are given a class, and other clones once, few, many or no size at all.

CDR3nt: TGCAGCGTTGGCGGCAGTACTAGCACAGATACGCAGTATTTT
CDR3aa: CSVGGSTSTDTQYF
j_gene: TRBJ2-3
d_gene: .
abundance: .
v_gene: TRBV29-1

CDR3nt: TGCAGTGCTAGAGCCTCCGGGACACTCTCCTACGAGCAGTACTTC
CDR3aa: CSARASGTLSYEQYF
j_gene: TRBJ2-7
d_gene: .
abundance: .
v_gene: TRBV20-1

CDR3nt: TGCGCCAGCAGCTTGGCCCTTGGGGGAAATGAGCAGTTCTTC
CDR3aa: CASSLALGGNEQFF
j_gene: TRBJ2-1
d_gene: .
abundance: once
v_gene: TRBV5-1

CDR3nt: TGTGCCAGCAGTGATATCCAGGGGCCGAGCACAGATACGCAGTATTTT
CDR3aa: CASSDIQGPSTDTQYF
j_gene: TRBJ2-3
d_gene: .
abundance: few
v_gene: TRBV2

CDR3nt: TGTGCCAGCAGTTCCCAGGGGGCGAATGGAAACACCATATATTTT
CDR3aa: CASSSQGANGNTIYF
j_gene: TRBJ1-3
d_gene: TRBD1
abundance: many
v_gene: TRBV2

CDR3nt: TGTGCCAGCAGCGGGGGACAGCGCTATGGCTACACCTTC
CDR3aa: CASSGGQRYGYTF
j_gene: TRBJ1-2
d_gene: TRBD1
abundance: .
v_gene: TRBV3-1

CDR3nt: TGTGCCATCGCCGGAGGTAGCTATGGCTACACCTTC
CDR3aa: CAIAGGSYGYTF
j_gene: TRBJ1-2
d_gene: .
abundance: many
v_gene: TRBV10-3

CDR3nt: TGTGCCAGCAACAAAGGGGGGAGGTTAGGACAGCCCCAGCATTTT
CDR3aa: CASNKGGRLGQPQHF
j_gene: TRBJ1-5
d_gene: .
abundance: many
v_gene: TRBV12-3/TRBV12-4

CDR3nt: TGTGCCAGCAGTTCTTTGCGGGAGGCCTACGAGCAGTACTTC
CDR3aa: CASSSLREAYEQYF
j_gene: TRBJ2-7
d_gene: TRBD2
abundance: few
v_gene: TRBV27

CDR3nt: TGTGCCAGCAGCTTAGGCAGGGATCCCGCCTACGAGCAGTACTTC
CDR3aa: CASSLGRDPAYEQYF
j_gene: TRBJ2-7
d_gene: .
abundance: many
v_gene: TRBV7-2

CDR3nt: TGTGCCATCAGGGAGAGGGCCGATGGCTACACCTTC
CDR3aa: CAIRERADGYTF
j_gene: TRBJ1-2
d_gene: .
abundance: .
v_gene: TRBV10-3

CDR3nt: TGTGCCAGCAGCCAAGACCCTATTGGGGAGCAGTACTTC
CDR3aa: CASSQDPIGEQYF
j_gene: TRBJ2-7
d_gene: .
abundance: .
v_gene: TRBV14

CDR3nt: TGTGCCAGCAGTTTAGTCGGACCGCTCCCGACTAACTATGGCTACACCTTC
CDR3aa: CASSLVGPLPTNYGYTF
j_gene: TRBJ1-2
d_gene: .
abundance: many
v_gene: TRBV28

CDR3nt: TGTGCCAGCACCACCTCCGGGACGGGAGCCTACGAGCAGTACTTC
CDR3aa: CASTTSGTGAYEQYF
j_gene: TRBJ2-7
d_gene: .
abundance: few
v_gene: TRBV3-1

CDR3nt: TGTGCCAGCAGCTTATTCAGGGGGCGATATCAAGAGACCCAGTACTTC
CDR3aa: CASSLFRGRYQETQYF
j_gene: TRBJ2-5
d_gene: TRBD1
abundance: many
v_gene: TRBV13

CDR3nt: TGTGCCAGCAGACAGGGAAATTCACCCCTCCACTTT
CDR3aa: CASRQGNSPLHF
j_gene: TRBJ1-6
d_gene: .
abundance: many
v_gene: TRBV27

CDR3nt: TGTGCCAGCAGCCCCCGGCCCGGACAGCCTGAAGCTTTCTTT
CDR3aa: CASSPRPGQPEAFF
j_gene: TRBJ1-1
d_gene: .
abundance: few
v_gene: TRBV7-3

CDR3nt: TGTGCCAGTAGCCCGACGATCGGTCGGGCTGAAGCTTTCTTT
CDR3aa: CASSPTIGRAEAFF
j_gene: TRBJ1-1
d_gene: .
abundance: .
v_gene: TRBV19

CDR3nt: TGTGCCAGTAGTCAGGGGGCGAGGAGAGAGACCCAGTACTTC
CDR3aa: CASSQGARRETQYF
j_gene: TRBJ2-5
d_gene: TRBD1
abundance: .
v_gene: TRBV19

CDR3nt: TGTGCCAGCAGTGCCGGGACTAGCGGGACGAATGAGCAGTTCTTC
CDR3aa: CASSAGTSGTNEQFF
j_gene: TRBJ2-1
d_gene: TRBD2
abundance: few
v_gene: TRBV2

CDR3nt: TGTGCCAGCAGCCTTAGGAGAGCGGGGACAGAGACCCAGTACTTC
CDR3aa: CASSLRRAGTETQYF
j_gene: TRBJ2-5
d_gene: TRBD2
abundance: many
v_gene: TRBV3-1

CDR3nt: TGCGCCAGCAGCTTGGCTAGCGGCACAGATACGCAGTATTTT
CDR3aa: CASSLASGTDTQYF
j_gene: TRBJ2-3
d_gene: .
abundance: .
v_gene: TRBV5-1

CDR3nt: TGTGCCAGCAGCTTGGATGTTTGGGCAGGGTCGGGTTATGGCTACACCTTC
CDR3aa: CASSLDVWAGSGYGYTF
j_gene: TRBJ1-2
d_gene: .
abundance: .
v_gene: TRBV5-4

CDR3nt: TGTGCCAGCAGCTTACCAGGGACTTCCACAGATACGCAGTATTTT
CDR3aa: CASSLPGTSTDTQYF
j_gene: TRBJ2-3
d_gene: .
abundance: few
v_gene: TRBV7-2

CDR3nt: TGTGCCAGCAGCACCGACAAGAAACAAGAGACCCAGTACTTC
CDR3aa: CASSTDKKQETQYF
j_gene: TRBJ2-5
d_gene: .
abundance: many
v_gene: TRBV12-3/TRBV12-4

CDR3nt: TGTGCCAGCAGCATAACAGGGAACACTGAAGCTTTCTTT
CDR3aa: CASSITGNTEAFF
j_gene: TRBJ1-1
d_gene: .
abundance: many
v_gene: TRBV7-9

CDR3nt: TGCGCCAGCAGCTTGCCCAGGGGTGACGGGGAGCTGTTTTTT
CDR3aa: CASSLPRGDGELFF
j_gene: TRBJ2-2
d_gene: .
abundance: few
v_gene: TRBV5-1

CDR3nt: TGTGCCAGCAGTTTAGCTAGCGGGAGTACCGGGGAGCTGTTTTTT
CDR3aa: CASSLASGSTGELFF
j_gene: TRBJ2-2
d_gene: TRBD2
abundance: many
v_gene: TRBV28

CDR3nt: TGTGCCAGCAGTGAGGACTATGATACGCAGTATTTT
CDR3aa: CASSEDYDTQYF
j_gene: TRBJ2-3
d_gene: .
abundance: .
v_gene: TRBV6-1

CDR3nt: TGTGCCAGCAGCGTAGCTCGGACCCCCGAAACTGAAGCTTTCTTT
CDR3aa: CASSVARTPETEAFF
j_gene: TRBJ1-1
d_gene: .
abundance: .
v_gene: TRBV9

CDR3nt: TGTGCCAGCAGTTACCTGGAAGAGGGACAGGCTTACGAGCAGTACTTC
CDR3aa: CASSYLEEGQAYEQYF
j_gene: TRBJ2-7
d_gene: TRBD1
abundance: .
v_gene: TRBV6-2/TRBV6-3

CDR3nt: TGTGCCAGCAGCCAAGAAAACTACGGGGAGACCCAGTACTTC
CDR3aa: CASSQENYGETQYF
j_gene: TRBJ2-5
d_gene: .
abundance: many
v_gene: TRBV3-1

CDR3nt: TGTGCCAGCAGTGCCCTTCGGACAGCCCACTATGGCTACACCTTC
CDR3aa: CASSALRTAHYGYTF
j_gene: TRBJ1-2
d_gene: .
abundance: .
v_gene: TRBV2